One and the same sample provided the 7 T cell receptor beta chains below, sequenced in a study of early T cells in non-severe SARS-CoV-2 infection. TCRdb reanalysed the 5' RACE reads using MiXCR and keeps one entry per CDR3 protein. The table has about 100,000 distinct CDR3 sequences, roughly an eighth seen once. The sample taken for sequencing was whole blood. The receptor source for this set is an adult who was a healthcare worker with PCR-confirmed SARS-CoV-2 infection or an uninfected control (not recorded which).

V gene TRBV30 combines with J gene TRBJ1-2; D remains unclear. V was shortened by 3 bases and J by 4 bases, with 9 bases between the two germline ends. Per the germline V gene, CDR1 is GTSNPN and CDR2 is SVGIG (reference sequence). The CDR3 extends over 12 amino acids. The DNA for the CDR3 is TGTGCCTGGAGATGTAACAGCTATGGCTACACCTTC. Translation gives CAWRCNSYGYTF.

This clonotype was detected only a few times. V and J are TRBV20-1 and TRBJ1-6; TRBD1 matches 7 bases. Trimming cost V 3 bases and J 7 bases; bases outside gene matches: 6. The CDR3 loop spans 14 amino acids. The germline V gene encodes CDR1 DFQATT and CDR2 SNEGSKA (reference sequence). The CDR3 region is CSARRRDSNSPLHF. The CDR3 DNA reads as TGCAGTGCTAGGAGACGGGACAGCAATTCACCCCTCCACTTT.

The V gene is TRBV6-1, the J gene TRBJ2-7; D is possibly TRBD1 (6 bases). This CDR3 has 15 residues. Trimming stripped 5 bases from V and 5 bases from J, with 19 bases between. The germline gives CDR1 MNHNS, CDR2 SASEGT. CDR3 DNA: TGTGCCAGCAGTTCTCACAACAGGGTTCAGGACGAGCAGTACTTC. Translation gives CASSSHNRVQDEQYF.

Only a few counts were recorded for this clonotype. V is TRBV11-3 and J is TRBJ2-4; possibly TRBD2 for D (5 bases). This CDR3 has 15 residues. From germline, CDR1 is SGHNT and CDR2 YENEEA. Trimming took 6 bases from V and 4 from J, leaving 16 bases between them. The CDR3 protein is CASRPARGDKNIQYF. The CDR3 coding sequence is TGTGCCAGCAGACCCGCCCGGGGAGATAAAAACATTCAGTACTTC.

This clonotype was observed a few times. CDR3 DNA sequence: TGTGCCTGGAGTGTCCTGGCCGGGTACGAGCAGTACTTC. This codes for CAWSVLAGYEQYF. The chain carries TRBV30 and TRBJ2-7; D unclear. Trimming stripped 0 bases from V and 4 bases from J, with 10 bases between. CDR3 length equals 13 residues. CDR1 is GTSNPN, CDR2 SVGIG, per germline (reference sequence).

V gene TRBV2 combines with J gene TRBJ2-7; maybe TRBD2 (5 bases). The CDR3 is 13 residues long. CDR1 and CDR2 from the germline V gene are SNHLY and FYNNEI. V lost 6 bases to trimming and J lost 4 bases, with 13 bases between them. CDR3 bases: TGTGCCAGCAGAGAGGGTGGAGGTTACGAGCAGTACTTC. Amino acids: CASREGGGYEQYF.

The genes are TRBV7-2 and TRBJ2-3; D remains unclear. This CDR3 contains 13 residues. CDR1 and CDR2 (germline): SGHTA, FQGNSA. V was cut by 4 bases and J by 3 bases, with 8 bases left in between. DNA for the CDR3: TGTGCCAGCAGCTCAGCCGTGACAGATACGCAGTATTTT. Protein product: CASSSAVTDTQYF.